This entry concerns a single TCR beta chain. Its binding antigen is unknown. No base quality values were provided; no much bigger clone lies one nucleotide off. TCRbeta CDR3 regions were amplified from genomic DNA using the immunoSEQ Assay, a bias-controlled multiplex PCR. In the source study's methods: Within the assay, amplification of reference gene primers was used to estimate how many nucleated cells each sample contained. Sequence reads were collapsed and filtered to measure the absolute abundance of every unique TCRbeta CDR3 rearrangement. For each sample, productive Simpson clonality was calculated by taking the square root of Simpson's diversity index across productive rearrangements. Drawn from immuneACCESS, this table holds only the in-frame rearrangements with V and J called that TCRdb kept. Clones are partly lost; checked studies trace under half to an unresolved V gene and leave the rest unexplained. D and trimming come from the DNA, and the V and J calls and clone size come from that table. The sample records roughly 38,000 clones, around 85% of which are singletons. The leading ten clones occupy around 4.8% of the sample.

This sample was included in a study of blood T cell repertoires in COVID-19 (dated by TCRdb to about 2020). Notes on the research overall: Samples covering the acute and convalescent phases of COVID-19 were provided by collaborators in the United States, Italy and Spain. A freely available public database, intended as a resource for researchers studying the immune response to SARS-CoV-2, is where the repertoires were released. Where HLA class I and class II types were available, the types were taken from metadata supplied by the sample provider, not from assay-based typing. A de-identified subject ID, COVID-19 status, age in years and sex were almost always included in the sample metadata. The samples were drawn from the first 160 participants of the ongoing ImmuneRACE study and from 1,254 subjects provided by 6 global collaborators. The material from the prospective study consisted of cDNA or gDNA derived from T cells, B-cell-depleted T cells, or PBMCs. Subjects who had been exposed to COVID-19, were actively infected with it, or had recovered from it provided the deeply sampled blood TCRbeta repertoires that made up the dataset. The paper as a whole reports these results and caveats: The quantity of clinical and demographic metadata differed by source and by participant and was supplied without curation.

From V the trimming removes 6 bases and from J it removes 2 bases, while the gene matches leave 17 bases of the junction unaccounted for. From the cysteine through the phenylalanine, the CDR3 covers 18 amino acids. Only the CDR3 part of the read is kept: 54 bases, read in frame from the first base. Reading the germline V gene gives CDR1 KGHSH and CDR2 LQKENI. Each collaborating institution followed its own protocols to collect whole blood in K2EDTA tubes. For TCRbeta analysis, collaborator samples were shipped as frozen whole blood, as isolated PBMCs, or as DNA extracted from either sample type. The V and J segments used are TRBV18 and TRBJ2-7; TRBD1 agrees with 9 junctional bases. This receptor was identified in a man in his forties or fifties with active COVID-19. Sequencing was carried out using peripheral blood. The bases are TGTGCCAGCTCTATCACCGGGACAGGGTCTGTCCTAGCCTACGAGCAGTACTTC. It specifies CASSITGTGSVLAYEQYF.